The clone carrying this TCR beta chain was observed at least ten times. The antigen remains undetermined. This record comes from a study of T cells in Graves' hyperthyroidism and ophthalmopathy. Whole-study context: Peripheral blood was acquired at first diagnosis, ahead of any therapy whatsoever.

Whole-study results and caveats: Blood shared most expanded thyroid clonotypes above 0.001.

Amplified TCR beta CDR3 regions came from RNA transcripts. A set of HTBI primers served as the primers for a first-round RT-PCR of the TCR CDR3. Via MiXCR, TCRdb re-called the multiplex PCR reads, giving one row per CDR3 protein. Among some 300,000 distinct CDR3 sequences listed, around a fifth were seen once. The TCR originated in a man in his forties or fifties with Graves' ophthalmopathy. Sequencing input: blood.

CDR3 nucleotides: TGTGCCAGCAACTCAAGACAGGGGACAGGGAACACCGGGGAGCTGTTTTTT. As protein: CASNSRQGTGNTGELFF. The chain recombines TRBV19 with TRBJ2-2; 8 nucleotides match TRBD1. Germline V gene lookup returns CDR1 LNHDA and CDR2 SQIVND (reference sequence). The ends lost 9 bases at V and 1 base at J; junction bases unmatched: 13. CDR3 length equals 17 residues.